This is a list of T cell receptor beta chains from one sample in a study of shared clonotypes between healthy human individuals. TCRdb keeps only in-frame clones here, not all; method: immunoSEQ multiplex PCR. Counted here are around 2.5 million clones, over 85% occurring once; the ten biggest clones make up about 0.38%. The source material was naive CD4+ T cells from PBMCs. The receptors come from a man between 18 and 29 years old in good health. Some clones in this sample may be carry-over from other donors' samples. The CDR3 runs from the conserved cysteine through the conserved F or W. The D gene is left open where the match is weak. Clone size appears in some rows only: once, few, many, or a class for an expanded clone.

J | V | size | D | CDR3 | DNA
TRBJ2-1 | TRBV11-2 | . | TRBD2 | CASSALAGGYNEQFF | TGTGCCAGCAGCGCGCTAGCGGGAGGGTACAATGAGCAGTTCTTC
TRBJ2-3 | TRBV5-4 | . | . | CASSLELHTSTDTQYF | TGTGCCAGCAGCTTGGAGCTACATACTAGCACAGATACGCAGTATTTT
TRBJ2-1 | TRBV6-1 | . | . | CASSEPGGATYEQFF | TGTGCCAGCAGTGAACCCGGGGGCGCAACGTATGAGCAGTTCTTC
TRBJ2-7 | TRBV5-1 | . | . | CASSLEQQTPTGEQYF | TGCGCCAGCAGCTTGGAGCAACAGACCCCGACGGGGGAGCAGTACTTC
TRBJ2-7 | TRBV20-1 | . | . | CSARRFYEQYF | TGCAGTGCTAGACGGTTCTACGAGCAGTACTTC
TRBJ2-5 | TRBV5-1 | . | . | CASSFSPPGAQETQYF | TGCGCCAGCAGCTTCTCACCGCCAGGGGCCCAAGAGACCCAGTACTTC
TRBJ2-1 | TRBV2 | . | . | CASSFYTPSYNEQFF | TGTGCCAGCAGTTTCTATACACCCTCCTACAATGAGCAGTTCTTC
TRBJ1-5 | TRBV30 | . | . | CAWSQGYQPQHF | TGTGCCTGGAGCCAGGGGTATCAGCCCCAGCATTTT
TRBJ2-7 | TRBV6-5 | once | TRBD2 | CASSYRASGRSYEQYF | TGTGCCAGCAGTTACAGGGCTAGCGGGAGATCCTACGAGCAGTACTTC
TRBJ1-2 | TRBV19 | once | . | CASSLHSGTPAGGYTF | TGTGCCAGTAGTCTCCACTCGGGAACCCCCGCGGGAGGCTACACCTTC
TRBJ2-3 | TRBV7-9 | . | TRBD1 | CASSRQYRGEGDTQYF | TGTGCCAGCAGCAGACAATACAGGGGTGAGGGAGATACGCAGTACTTT
TRBJ2-3 | TRBV5-4 | . | . | CASSQGGSSDTQYF | TGTGCCAGCAGCCAGGGGGGGAGTTCAGATACGCAGTATTTT
TRBJ1-5 | TRBV28 | . | TRBD1 | CASLDRGNRPQHF | TGTGCCAGCCTGGACAGGGGCAATCGGCCCCAGCATTTT
TRBJ2-5 | TRBV7-2 | . | TRBD2 | CASSLMLAVQETQYF | TGTGCCAGCAGCTTAATGCTAGCGGTCCAAGAGACCCAGTACTTC
TRBJ2-3 | TRBV25-1 | . | . | CASSPGGGTHTDTQYF | TGTGCCAGCAGCCCCGGTGGAGGGACGCACACAGATACGCAGTATTTT